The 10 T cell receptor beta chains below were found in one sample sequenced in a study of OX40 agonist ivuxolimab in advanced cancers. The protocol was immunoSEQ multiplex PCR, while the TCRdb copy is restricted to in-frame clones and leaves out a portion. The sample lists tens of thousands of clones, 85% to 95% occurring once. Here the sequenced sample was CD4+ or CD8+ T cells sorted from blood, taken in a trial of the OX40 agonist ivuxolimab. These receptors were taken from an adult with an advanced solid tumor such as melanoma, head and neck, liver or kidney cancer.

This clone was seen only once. CDR3 bases: TGTGCCAGTAGTATAGGGGGACACTTCGAGCAGTACTTC. Encoded protein: CASSIGGHFEQYF. The V and J genes are TRBV19 and TRBJ2-7; D is perhaps TRBD1 (6 bases). Trimming cost V 1 base and J 6 bases, with 10 bases left between them. Germline loops: CDR1 LNHDA, CDR2 SQIVND (reference sequence). The CDR3 consists of 13 residues.

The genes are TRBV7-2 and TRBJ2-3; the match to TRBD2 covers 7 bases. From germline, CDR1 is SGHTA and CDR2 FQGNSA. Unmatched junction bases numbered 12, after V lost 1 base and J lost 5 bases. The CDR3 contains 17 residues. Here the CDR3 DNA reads TGTGCCAGCAGCTTAGTAGAGCGGGACTTGGTTGGAGATACGCAGTATTTT. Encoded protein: CASSLVERDLVGDTQYF.

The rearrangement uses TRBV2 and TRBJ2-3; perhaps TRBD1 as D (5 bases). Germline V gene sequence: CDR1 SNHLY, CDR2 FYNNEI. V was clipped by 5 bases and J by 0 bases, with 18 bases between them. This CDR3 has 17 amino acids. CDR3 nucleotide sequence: TGTGCCAGCAGTACTCAGCCGACAGAAACTAGCACAGATACGCAGTATTTT. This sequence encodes CASSTQPTETSTDTQYF. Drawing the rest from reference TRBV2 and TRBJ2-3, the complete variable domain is EPEVTQTPSHQVTQMGQEVILRCVPISNHLYFYWYRQILGQKVEFLVSFYNNEISEKSEIFDDQFSVERPDGSNFTLKIRSTKLEDSAMYFCASSTQPTETSTDTQYFGPGTRLTVL.

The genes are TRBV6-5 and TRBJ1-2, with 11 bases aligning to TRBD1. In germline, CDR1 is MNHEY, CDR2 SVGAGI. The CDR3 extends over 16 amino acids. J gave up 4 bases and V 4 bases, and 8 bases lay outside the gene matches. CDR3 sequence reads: CASSFLGQGATYGYTF. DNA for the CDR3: TGTGCCAGCAGTTTTTTAGGACAGGGGGCGACCTATGGCTACACCTTC.

CDR3 DNA: TGCGCCAGCAGCCAGGGACTCGCATACTCTGGGGCCAACGTCCTGACTTTC. Translation: CASSQGLAYSGANVLTF. The gene calls are TRBV4-1 and TRBJ2-6; maybe TRBD2 (6 bases). In germline, CDR1 is MGHRA, CDR2 YSYEKL. The germline V and J ends were trimmed by 3 bases and 0 bases, with 12 bases remaining between them. CDR3 length equals 17 residues.

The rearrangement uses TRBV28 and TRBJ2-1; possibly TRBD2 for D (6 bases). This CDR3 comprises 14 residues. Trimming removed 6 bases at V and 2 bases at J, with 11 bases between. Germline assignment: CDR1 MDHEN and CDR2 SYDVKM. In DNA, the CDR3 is TGTGCCAGCAGCCAACTAGCTGCCTACAATGAGCAGTTCTTC. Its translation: CASSQLAAYNEQFF.

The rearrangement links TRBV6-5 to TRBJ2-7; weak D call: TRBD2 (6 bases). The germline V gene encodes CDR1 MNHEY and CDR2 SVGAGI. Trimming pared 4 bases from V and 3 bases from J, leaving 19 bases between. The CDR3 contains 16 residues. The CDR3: CASSWSQAGWVYEQYF. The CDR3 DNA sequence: TGTGCCAGCAGTTGGAGCCAGGCGGGGTGGGTCTACGAGCAGTACTTC.

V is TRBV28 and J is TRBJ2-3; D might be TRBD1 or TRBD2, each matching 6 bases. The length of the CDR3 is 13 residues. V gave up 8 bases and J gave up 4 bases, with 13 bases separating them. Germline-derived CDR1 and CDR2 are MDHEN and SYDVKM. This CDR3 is CASRLGGSDTQYF. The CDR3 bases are TGTGCCAGCCGATTGGGGGGCTCAGATACGCAGTATTTT. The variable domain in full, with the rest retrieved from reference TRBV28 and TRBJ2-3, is DVKVTQSSRYLVKRTGEKVFLECVQDMDHENMFWYRQDPGLGLRLIYFSYDVKMKEKGDIPEGYSVSREKKERFSLILESASTNQTSMYLCASRLGGSDTQYFGPGTRLTVL.

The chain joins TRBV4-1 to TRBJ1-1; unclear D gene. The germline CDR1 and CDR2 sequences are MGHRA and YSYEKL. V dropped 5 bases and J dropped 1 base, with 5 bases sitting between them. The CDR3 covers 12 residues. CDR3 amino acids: CASSRENTEAFF. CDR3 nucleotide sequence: TGCGCCAGCAGCAGGGAGAACACTGAAGCTTTCTTT.

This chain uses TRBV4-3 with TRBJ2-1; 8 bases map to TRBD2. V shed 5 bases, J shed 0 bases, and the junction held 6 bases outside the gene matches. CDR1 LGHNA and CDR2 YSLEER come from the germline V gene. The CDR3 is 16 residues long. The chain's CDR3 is CASSVSSGSSYNEQFF. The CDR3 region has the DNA TGCGCCAGCAGCGTATCGAGCGGGAGCTCCTACAATGAGCAGTTCTTC.